This T cell receptor (beta chain) was sequenced during a study of CD8+CD57+ T cells in acquired aplastic anemia. Study conclusions and caveats: Patients had around 28 CD8+ CDR3 sequences in common with controls (the shared set).

Researchers used genomic DNA as the template to profile TCR beta VDJ and CDR3. TCRdb called the reads again in MiXCR, with one record for every CDR3 protein. The data show 300,000 or so distinct CDR3 sequences, approximately 57% seen once. Germline loops: CDR1 LNHNV, CDR2 YYDKDF (reference sequence). The CDR3 contains 15 residues. The V and J ends lost 2 bases and 11 bases, in that order; junction bases with no gene match: 12. Patients included in sequencing had previously demonstrated CD8+CD57+ cell expansion by flow cytometry. Note on this clonotype: Its antigen remains unidentified.

The chain combines TRBV15 with TRBJ1-5, with 7 bases that match TRBD1. The source material was sorted CD4+, CD8+, or CD8+CD57+ T cells (not recorded which) from PBMCs. This TCR was sampled from a human donor with aplastic anemia. CDR3 protein: CATSRPGTAVTAQHF. The CDR3 coding sequence is TGTGCCACCAGCAGACCAGGGACAGCGGTCACGGCCCAGCATTTT. Drawing the rest from reference TRBV15 and TRBJ1-5, the complete variable domain is DAMVIQNPRYQVTQFGKPVTLSCSQTLNHNVMYWYQQKSSQAPKLLFHYYDKDFNNEADTPDNFQSRRPNTSFCFLDIRSPGLGDTAMYLCATSRPGTAVTAQHFGDGTRLSIL.